The 26 T cell receptor beta chains below all came from one sample that was sequenced in a study of T cell responses to AZD1222 COVID-19 vaccine. Sequencing was performed with immunoSEQ multiplex PCR; in TCRdb, only in-frame clones are kept and a portion is missing. The data contain about 190,000 clones, roughly 93% of them singletons. Sequencing was performed on peripheral blood, taken on day 0 of AZD1222 vaccination. Receptor source: an adult in good health.

This chain uses TRBV7-9 with TRBJ2-3, with 12 bases lining up with TRBD2. CDR1 and CDR2 (germline): SEHNR, FQNEAQ (reference sequence). J lost 3 bases, V lost 10 bases, and 14 bases had no gene match. The CDR3 length is 17 residues. Written as DNA, the CDR3 is TGTGCCACCAAGGCGACTAGCGGGAGCCGACGTACAGATACGCAGTATTTT. Its protein product is CATKATSGSRRTDTQYF.

The chain is built from TRBV11-2 and TRBJ1-1; 8 nucleotides line up with TRBD1. With V trimmed by 5 bases and J by 1 base, 6 bases remained unmatched. CDR3 size: 15 residues. Germline CDR1 reads SGHAT; CDR2 reads FQNNGV. The CDR3 is CASSRWDRPNTEAFF. The DNA for the CDR3 is TGTGCCAGCAGCCGCTGGGACAGGCCGAACACTGAAGCTTTCTTT.

The chain employs TRBV11-2 and TRBJ2-7; D possibly uses TRBD1 or TRBD2 (6 bases each). This CDR3 has 15 amino acids. V lost 5 bases and J 2 bases, leaving 16 bases between the germline ends. Germline V lookup: CDR1 SGHAT, CDR2 FQNNGV. The CDR3 nucleotides read TGTGCCAGCAGCCCCGGGGGCGAGTTAACCTACGAGCAGTACTTC. It codes for CASSPGGELTYEQYF.

The chain recombines TRBV5-6 with TRBJ2-3, with 9 bases matching TRBD2. CDR3 length: 16 residues. The germline V gene has CDR1 SGHDT and CDR2 YYEEEE. After removal of 1 base from V and 4 bases from J, the junction contained 7 bases not matched to a gene. The CDR3 region has the DNA TGTGCCAGCAGCTTGTTGGGCGGGGGGGCAGCAGATACGCAGTATTTT. It encodes CASSLLGGGAADTQYF.

This chain uses TRBV10-1 with TRBJ2-1; 8 positions match TRBD2. The CDR3 totals 15 residues. CDR1 and CDR2 from the germline V gene are WNHNN and SYGVQD (reference sequence). J lost 5 bases, V lost 2 bases, and 5 bases had no gene match. The CDR3 reads CASSERLAGDNEQFF. For the CDR3, the DNA is TGCGCCAGCAGTGAGCGTCTAGCGGGCGACAATGAGCAGTTCTTC.

The V and J genes are TRBV9 and TRBJ2-7, with TRBD2 matching over 9 bases. The junction had 12 bases not matched to a gene; V was cut back by 0 bases and J by 2 bases. Germline V gene sequence: CDR1 SGDLS, CDR2 YYNGEE. The CDR3 spans 18 residues. CDR3 coding DNA: TGTGCCAGCAGCGTAGGGGCTAGCGGGACTATTACCCCCTACGAGCAGTACTTC. The encoded protein is CASSVGASGTITPYEQYF.

The chain is built from TRBV27 and TRBJ1-3, with D possibly TRBD1 on 6 matching bases. V was trimmed by 5 bases and J by 8 bases, leaving 16 bases between them. CDR1 is MNHEY, CDR2 SMNVEV, per germline (reference sequence). The CDR3 is 14 amino acids. The CDR3 is CASSLLRWGHTIYF. The CDR3 DNA reads as TGTGCCAGCAGTCTCCTGCGTTGGGGGCACACCATATATTTT.

The V and J genes are TRBV3-1 (or the pseudogene TRBV3-2) and TRBJ2-7; 7 bases are shared with TRBD1. J gave up 0 bases and V 2 bases, and 10 bases lay outside the gene matches. Germline V gene lookup returns CDR1 LGHDT and CDR2 YNNKEL (reference sequence). This CDR3 contains 17 residues. Here the CDR3 reads CASSQSQGQFSSYEQYF. Here the CDR3 DNA reads TGTGCCAGCAGCCAAAGCCAGGGACAGTTTAGCTCCTACGAGCAGTACTTC.

This clone appeared a single time. V is TRBV4-3 and J is TRBJ2-3, with D perhaps given as TRBD1 or TRBD2 (6 bases each). The CDR3 is made up of 16 amino acids. V was shortened by 0 bases and J by 6 bases, with 16 bases between the two germline ends. Germline loops: CDR1 LGHNA, CDR2 YSLEER. The CDR3 DNA follows: TGCGCCAGCAGCCAAGATGAGTTACGGGGGCGGGATACGCAGTATTTT. It encodes CASSQDELRGRDTQYF.

The rearrangement joins TRBV11-2 to TRBJ1-1, with unresolved D. Trimming stripped 3 bases from V and 6 bases from J, with 20 bases between. Germline CDR1 is SGHAT and CDR2 is FQNNGV. This CDR3 has 16 amino acids. The CDR3 sequence is CASSFLGFGTIAEAFF. DNA for the CDR3: TGTGCCAGCAGCTTTTTAGGTTTCGGAACTATCGCTGAAGCTTTCTTT.

The table lists this clone with a count of one. An end of the junction does not agree with germline; a read error may underlie this. The chain combines TRBV7-7 with TRBJ1-1; TRBD1 matches 8 bases. The CDR3 contains 13 residues. Germline CDR1 and CDR2: SSHAT and FNYEAQ (reference sequence). In nucleotides, the CDR3 is TGTGCTAGCAGCCGCGGACAGGGCTCTGAAGCTTTCTTT. Its protein is CASSRGQGSEAFF. Together with reference TRBV7-7 and TRBJ1-1, the CDR3 gives the full variable domain: GAGVSQSPRYKVTKRGQDVTLRCDPISSHATLYWYQQALGQGPEFLTYFNYEAQPDKSGLPSDRFSAERPEGSISTLTIQRTEQRDSAMYRCASSRGQGSEAFFGQGTRLTVV.

This chain connects TRBV9 to TRBJ2-1; maybe TRBD2 (7 bases). The CDR3 is made up of 14 amino acids. Germline V lookup: CDR1 SGDLS, CDR2 YYNGEE. The V and J ends lost 3 bases and 9 bases respectively, with 16 bases between them. For the CDR3, the DNA is TGTGCCAGCAGCGCCTTAGGGGGGGTGCGTGAGCAGTTCTTC. Its translation: CASSALGGVREQFF.

Remarks on this clone: A read error may account for a junction end that differs from germline. V usage is TRBV5-4 and J usage is TRBJ2-7, with 8 bases lining up with TRBD1. Germline CDR1 SGHNT, CDR2 YYREEE (reference sequence). The CDR3 length is 14 residues. The chain's CDR3 is CASSSGQGVVEQYF. The CDR3, as DNA: TGTGCTAGCAGCTCTGGACAGGGCGTGGTCGAGCAGTACTTC.

With respect to this clone: Additional DNA sequences in this sample encode the identical CDR3. The chain is built from TRBV12-3 or TRBV12-4 and TRBJ1-5; D unclear. The CDR3 sequence is 12 residues long. Trimming removed 6 bases from V and 7 bases from J, with 10 bases in between. This CDR3 reads CASSRGGQPQHF. CDR3 in DNA: TGTGCCAGCAGCCGAGGCGGGCAGCCCCAGCATTTT.

The chain couples TRBV3-1 (or the pseudogene TRBV3-2) to TRBJ1-1; the D is unclear. Trimming cost V 2 bases and J 3 bases, with 4 bases left between them. Per the germline V gene, CDR1 is LGHDT and CDR2 is YNNKEL (reference sequence). The CDR3 totals 12 residues. The CDR3 sequence: CASSQFHTEAFF. The CDR3 nucleotides read TGTGCCAGCAGCCAATTCCACACTGAAGCTTTCTTT.

The chain has TRBV9 and TRBJ1-2; D is ambiguous. CDR1 and CDR2 from the germline V gene are SGDLS and YYNGEE. This CDR3 spans 12 amino acids. V lost 2 bases and J 3 bases, leaving 5 bases between the germline ends. The CDR3 reads CASSVPDYGYTF. CDR3 bases: TGTGCCAGCAGCGTCCCAGACTATGGCTACACCTTC.

This sequence joins TRBV7-8 and TRBJ2-1; D might be TRBD1 (6 bases). Germline CDR1 and CDR2: SGHVS and FQNEAQ. The length of the CDR3 is 18 residues. Trimming shortened V by 3 bases and J by 2 bases, and 20 bases separated the two germline ends. The CDR3 region is CASSLYWQTGGTYNEQFF. The CDR3 region has the DNA TGTGCCAGCAGCTTGTATTGGCAGACAGGTGGCACCTACAATGAGCAGTTCTTC.

This chain connects TRBV10-1 to TRBJ2-2; TRBD1 agrees at 7 bases. Germline assignment: CDR1 WNHNN and CDR2 SYGVQD (reference sequence). With V trimmed by 7 bases and J by 2 bases, 4 bases remained unmatched. The CDR3 has 14 amino acids. CDR3 sequence: CASTGDRNTGELFF. Here the CDR3 DNA reads TGCGCCAGCACTGGGGACAGAAACACCGGGGAGCTGTTTTTT.

The chain combines TRBV25-1 with TRBJ1-5; 7 nucleotides line up with TRBD1. Trimming at V came to 5 bases and at J to 2 bases, leaving 6 bases not matched to a gene. Germline-derived CDR1 and CDR2 are MGHDK and SYGVNS. CDR3 length: 15 amino acids. The CDR3 spells CASSQTGQGNQPQHF. For the CDR3, the DNA is TGTGCCAGCAGTCAGACAGGACAGGGCAATCAGCCCCAGCATTTT.

The chain links TRBV11-1 to TRBJ1-3; D is unclear. The length of the CDR3 is 14 residues. Germline V CDR1 and CDR2: SGHAT, FQDESV (reference sequence). The ends were cut back, 2 bases at V and 3 bases at J, with 8 bases in the middle. The CDR3 DNA reads TGTGCCAGCAGCTTATCGGTCAGTGGAAACACCATATATTTT. It yields the protein CASSLSVSGNTIYF.

The J gene is TRBJ1-2, the V gene TRBV6-1, with D possibly being TRBD1 (5 bases). The CDR3 is made up of 13 amino acids. The V gene's germline CDR1 is MNHNS and CDR2 SASEGT. The germline V and J ends were trimmed by 2 bases and 10 bases, with 14 bases remaining between them. CDR3 protein: CASSEWRQGIYTF. In nucleotides, the CDR3 is TGTGCCAGCAGTGAATGGCGCCAGGGAATCTACACCTTC.

The chain is built from TRBV27 and TRBJ1-5; D is perhaps TRBD1 (6 bases). Germline values: CDR1 MNHEY, CDR2 SMNVEV (reference sequence). The CDR3 covers 15 residues. The V and J ends lost 7 bases and 6 bases respectively, with 19 bases between them. The chain's CDR3 is CASTLSGGLGQPQHF. CDR3 DNA sequence: TGTGCCAGCACCCTCAGTGGGGGGCTAGGTCAGCCCCAGCATTTT.

The CDR3 protein is CASSQDLGRTIETDTQYF. The CDR3 DNA is TGTGCCAGCAGCCAAGATCTAGGGCGCACGATAGAGACAGATACGCAGTATTTT. The rearrangement joins TRBV4-2 to TRBJ2-3; the D is unclear. Germline CDR1 LGHNA, CDR2 YNFKEQ. The V end was cut by 0 bases, the J end by 3 bases, with 19 bases between. CDR3 length equals 18 residues.

This sequence joins TRBV25-1 and TRBJ2-1; TRBD2 matches 7 bases. V lost 8 bases, J lost 1 base, and 14 bases stayed unmatched. The CDR3 is made up of 17 amino acids. Looked up from germline, CDR1 is MGHDK and CDR2 is SYGVNS. Here the CDR3 DNA reads TGTGCCAGCCAACCGGGGAGGGCGCTAGGATCCTACAATGAGCAGTTCTTC. Translation gives CASQPGRALGSYNEQFF.

The gene calls are TRBV27 and TRBJ2-7, with D hard to call. This CDR3 spans 16 amino acids. Germline CDR1 MNHEY, CDR2 SMNVEV (reference sequence). Deletions cut 3 bases from V and 2 bases from J, with 17 bases between. In DNA form, the CDR3 reads TGTGCCAGCAGTTTTGCCCCGGTGGGAAGTCCCTACGAGCAGTACTTC. Encoded protein: CASSFAPVGSPYEQYF.

A single count supports this clone. The chain links TRBV2 to TRBJ2-1; TRBD1 agrees at 11 bases. The trim removed 6 bases at V and 6 bases at J, leaving 7 bases unmatched. CDR3 length: 15 residues. Per germline, CDR1 SNHLY and CDR2 FYNNEI. The CDR3 DNA reads as TGTGCCAGCAGGAAGGGACAGGGGGTTAGCAATGAGCAGTTCTTC. This sequence encodes CASRKGQGVSNEQFF.